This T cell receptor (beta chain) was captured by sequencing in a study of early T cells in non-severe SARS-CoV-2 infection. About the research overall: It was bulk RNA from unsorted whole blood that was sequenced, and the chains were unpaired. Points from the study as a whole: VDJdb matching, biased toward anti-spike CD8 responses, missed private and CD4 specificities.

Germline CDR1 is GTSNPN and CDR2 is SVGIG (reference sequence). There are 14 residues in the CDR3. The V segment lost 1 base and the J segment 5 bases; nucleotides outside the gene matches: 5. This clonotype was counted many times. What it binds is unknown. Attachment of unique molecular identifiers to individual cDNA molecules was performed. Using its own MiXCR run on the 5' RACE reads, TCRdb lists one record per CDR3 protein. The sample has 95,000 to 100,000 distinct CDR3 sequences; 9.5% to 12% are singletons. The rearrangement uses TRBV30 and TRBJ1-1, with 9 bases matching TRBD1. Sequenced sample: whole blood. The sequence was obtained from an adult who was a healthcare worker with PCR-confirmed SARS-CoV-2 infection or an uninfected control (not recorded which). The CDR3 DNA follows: TGTGCCTGGAGTGCCTGGGACAGGGAAACTGAAGCTTTCTTT. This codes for CAWSAWDRETEAFF.